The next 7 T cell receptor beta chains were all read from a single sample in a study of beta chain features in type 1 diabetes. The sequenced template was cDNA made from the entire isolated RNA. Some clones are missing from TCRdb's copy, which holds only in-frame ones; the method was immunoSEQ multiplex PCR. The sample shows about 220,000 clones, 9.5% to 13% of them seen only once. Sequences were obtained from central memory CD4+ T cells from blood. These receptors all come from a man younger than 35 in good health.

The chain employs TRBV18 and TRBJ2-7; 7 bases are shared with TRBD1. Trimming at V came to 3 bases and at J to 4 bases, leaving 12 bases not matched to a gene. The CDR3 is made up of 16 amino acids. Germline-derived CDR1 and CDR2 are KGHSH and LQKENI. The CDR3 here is CASSPDPRQGLYEQYF. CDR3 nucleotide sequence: TGTGCCAGCTCACCGGACCCGAGACAGGGATTGTACGAGCAGTACTTC. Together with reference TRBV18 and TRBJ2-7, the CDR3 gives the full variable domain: NAGVMQNPRHLVRRRGQEARLRCSPMKGHSHVYWYRQLPEEGLKFMVYLQKENIIDESGMPKERFSAEFPKEGPSILRIQQVVRGDSAAYFCASSPDPRQGLYEQYFGPGTRLTVT.

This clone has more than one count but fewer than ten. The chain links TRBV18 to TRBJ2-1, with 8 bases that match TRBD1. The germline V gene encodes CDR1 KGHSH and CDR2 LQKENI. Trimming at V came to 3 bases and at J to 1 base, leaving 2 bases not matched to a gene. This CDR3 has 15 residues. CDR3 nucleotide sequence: TGTGCCAGCTCACCTCGGACAGGGTCCTACAATGAGCAGTTCTTC. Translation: CASSPRTGSYNEQFF.

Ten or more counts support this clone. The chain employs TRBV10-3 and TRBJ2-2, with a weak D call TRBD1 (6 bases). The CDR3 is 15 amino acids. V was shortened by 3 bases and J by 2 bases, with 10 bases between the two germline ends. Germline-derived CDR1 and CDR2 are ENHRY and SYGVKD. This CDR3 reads CAISDGQLNTGELFF. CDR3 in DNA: TGTGCCATCAGTGACGGACAGCTCAACACCGGGGAGCTGTTTTTT.

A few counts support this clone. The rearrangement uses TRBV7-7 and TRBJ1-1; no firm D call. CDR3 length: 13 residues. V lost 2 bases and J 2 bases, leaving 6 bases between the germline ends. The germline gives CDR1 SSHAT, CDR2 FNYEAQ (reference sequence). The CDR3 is CASSLTENTEAFF. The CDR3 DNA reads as TGTGCCAGCAGCTTAACAGAAAACACTGAAGCTTTCTTT.

CDR3 nucleotides: TGTGCCAGTAGTCGGGACAGTCCCAATCAGCCCCAGCATTTT. Translated: CASSRDSPNQPQHF. The chain uses TRBV19 and TRBJ1-5; TRBD1 aligns across 7 bases. Germline values: CDR1 LNHDA, CDR2 SQIVND (reference sequence). The CDR3 spans 14 residues. The junction had 4 bases not matched to a gene; V was cut back by 5 bases and J by 3 bases.

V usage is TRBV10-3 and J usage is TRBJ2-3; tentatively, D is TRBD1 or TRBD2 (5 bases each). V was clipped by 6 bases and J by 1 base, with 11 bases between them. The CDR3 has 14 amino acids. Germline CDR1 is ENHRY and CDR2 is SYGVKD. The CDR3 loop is CAISPRDRTDTQYF. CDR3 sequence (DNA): TGTGCCATCAGCCCAAGGGACCGCACAGATACGCAGTATTTT.

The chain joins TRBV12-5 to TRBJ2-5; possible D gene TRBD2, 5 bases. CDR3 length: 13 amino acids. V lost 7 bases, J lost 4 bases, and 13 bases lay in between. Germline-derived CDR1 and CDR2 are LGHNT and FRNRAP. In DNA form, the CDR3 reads TGTGCTAGTGCCCGAGGGCCGGGAGAGACCCAGTACTTC. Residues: CASARGPGETQYF.